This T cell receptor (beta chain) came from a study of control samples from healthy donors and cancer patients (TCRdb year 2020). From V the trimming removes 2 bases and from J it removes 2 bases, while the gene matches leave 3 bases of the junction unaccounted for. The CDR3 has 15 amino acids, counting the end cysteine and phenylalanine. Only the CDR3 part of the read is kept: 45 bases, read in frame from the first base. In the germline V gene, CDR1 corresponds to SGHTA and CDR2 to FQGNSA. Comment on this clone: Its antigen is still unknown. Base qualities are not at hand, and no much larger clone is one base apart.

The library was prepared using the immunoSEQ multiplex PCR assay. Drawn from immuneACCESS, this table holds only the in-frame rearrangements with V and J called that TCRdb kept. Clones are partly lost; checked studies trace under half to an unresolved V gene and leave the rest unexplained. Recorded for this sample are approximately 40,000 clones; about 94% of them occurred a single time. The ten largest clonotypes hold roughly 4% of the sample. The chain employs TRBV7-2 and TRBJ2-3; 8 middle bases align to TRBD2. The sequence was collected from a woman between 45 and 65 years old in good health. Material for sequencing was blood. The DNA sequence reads TGTGCCAGCAGCTTACAGCGGGGGTCCACAGATACGCAGTATTTT. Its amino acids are CASSLQRGSTDTQYF.